These 13 T cell receptor beta chains came from one sample sequenced in a study of T-cell reconstitution after alpha-beta-depleted transplantation in children. TCRbeta library construction was performed incorporating unique molecular identifiers. MiXCR was run by TCRdb on the PCR reads, yielding one entry per CDR3 protein. The profile covers roughly 790,000 distinct CDR3 sequences, with around 17% appearing a single time and roughly 5% taken by the ten largest. The specimen comprised PBMCs, mostly from graft donor cells, sampled 360 days after TCRalphabeta/CD19-depleted stem cell transplant. The receptors here all came from a male patient between 10 and 17 years old who had a stem cell transplant for acute lymphoblastic leukemia, so the T cells may come from the graft donor.

This clonotype was recorded many times. This chain connects TRBV12-3 or TRBV12-4 to TRBJ2-7; D is ambiguous. The CDR3 spans 14 residues. The V end was cut by 2 bases, the J end by 0 bases, with 8 bases between. In DNA form, the CDR3 reads TGTGCCAGCAGTTTATTTCTAAGCTCCTACGAGCAGTACTTC. The encoded protein is CASSLFLSSYEQYF.

This clonotype was picked up a small number of times. The rearrangement links TRBV7-3 to TRBJ1-1, with 9 bases fitting TRBD1. Germline V CDR1 and CDR2: SGHTA, FQGTGA. Trimming took 2 bases from V and 5 from J; bases not matched to a gene: 6. The CDR3 is 15 amino acids. CDR3 region: CASSLYGTGPTEAFF. In nucleotides, the CDR3 is TGTGCCAGCAGCTTATATGGGACAGGGCCAACTGAAGCTTTCTTT.

The J gene is TRBJ2-7, the V gene TRBV7-2, with a possible D match to TRBD2 (5 bases). V was cut by 7 bases and J by 2 bases, with 12 bases left in between. This CDR3 contains 13 residues. Germline V gives CDR1 SGHTA, CDR2 FQGNSA. CDR3 in amino acids: CASTLAEAYEQYF. The CDR3 DNA is TGTGCCAGCACCCTAGCAGAAGCCTACGAGCAGTACTTC.

The chain has TRBV20-1 and TRBJ1-1; no firm D call. V shed 1 base and J shed 3 bases, with 12 bases lying between them. This CDR3 region has 14 residues. Germline loops: CDR1 DFQATT, CDR2 SNEGSKA (reference sequence). The CDR3 is CSARVRAGDTEAFF. The CDR3, as DNA: TGCAGTGCTAGAGTCCGCGCCGGGGACACTGAAGCTTTCTTT.

This chain connects TRBV18 to TRBJ2-3; D is unclear. Germline V gene lookup returns CDR1 KGHSH and CDR2 LQKENI. The CDR3 has 14 amino acids. V gave up 3 bases and J gave up 0 bases, with 7 bases separating them. The CDR3, as DNA: TGTGCCAGCTCACCGTGGCAGAGCACAGATACGCAGTATTTT. It encodes CASSPWQSTDTQYF.

The V gene is TRBV7-2, the J gene TRBJ2-2; maybe TRBD1 (6 bases). The CDR3 extends over 16 amino acids. The V end was cut by 3 bases, the J end by 1 base, with 12 bases between. CDR1 is SGHTA, CDR2 FQGNSA, per germline. As DNA, the CDR3 is TGTGCCAGCAGCTTGGGGTTGGGACAGAACACCGGGGAGCTGTTTTTT. It translates to CASSLGLGQNTGELFF.

This clonotype was found a few times. The chain is built from TRBV10-2 and TRBJ2-2; D is unresolved. The CDR3 totals 10 residues. CDR1 is WSHSY and CDR2 is SAAADI in the germline V gene. V gave up 8 bases and J gave up 7 bases, with 5 bases separating them. CDR3 sequence: CASLGGELFF. The CDR3 bases are TGCGCCAGCTTAGGCGGGGAGCTGTTTTTT.

The chain is built from TRBV18 and TRBJ2-5; 9 positions match TRBD2. Trimming removed 4 bases from V and 5 bases from J; junction bases left unmatched: 11. Germline loops: CDR1 KGHSH, CDR2 LQKENI. The length of the CDR3 is 16 residues. CDR3 protein: CASSLQAGGPFETQYF. DNA for the CDR3: TGTGCCAGCTCACTTCAAGCGGGAGGTCCATTTGAGACCCAGTACTTC.

The CDR3 spells CASSSRGRNEQYF. In DNA, the CDR3 is TGTGCCAGCAGTTCAAGGGGTAGGAACGAGCAGTACTTC. The J gene is TRBJ2-7, the V gene TRBV12-3 or TRBV12-4; D is perhaps TRBD1 (5 bases). The CDR3 sequence is 13 residues long. Trimming took 4 bases from V and 5 from J, leaving 12 bases between them.

This clonotype was detected a few times. J is TRBJ2-1 and V is TRBV7-3; D remains unclear. Germline values: CDR1 SGHTA, CDR2 FQGTGA. This CDR3 has 16 residues. Trimming left V 4 bases short and J 6 bases short, with 19 bases between. CDR3 sequence (DNA): TGTGCCAGCAGCTCCTCCTCCGGAATAGTAGGCAATGAGCAGTTCTTC. Encoded protein: CASSSSSGIVGNEQFF. The variable domain in full, completed from reference TRBV7-3 and TRBJ2-1, reads GAGVSQTPSNKVTEKGKYVELRCDPISGHTALYWYRQSLGQGPEFLIYFQGTGAADDSGLPNDRFFAVRPEGSVSTLKIQRTERGDSAVYLCASSSSSGIVGNEQFFGPGTRLTVL.

The chain couples TRBV30 to TRBJ1-2, with 10 nucleotides matching TRBD1. V was clipped by 4 bases and J by 8 bases; unmatched bases: 7. The CDR3 contains 13 residues. Germline CDR1 and CDR2: GTSNPN and SVGIG (reference sequence). This CDR3 is CAWTRTGGSGYTF. The CDR3 DNA sequence: TGTGCCTGGACGAGGACAGGGGGGAGCGGCTACACCTTC.

V gene TRBV6-1 combines with J gene TRBJ2-3; D may correspond to TRBD1 or TRBD2 (5 bases each). The V end lost 7 bases, the J end lost 0 bases, and 20 bases lay between the germline ends. The germline gives CDR1 MNHNS, CDR2 SASEGT. This CDR3 contains 17 residues. CDR3 amino acids: CASTPPGTLYSTDTQYF. Here the CDR3 DNA reads TGTGCCAGCACACCTCCCGGGACCCTGTACAGCACAGATACGCAGTATTTT.

This clonotype was counted a few times. This chain connects TRBV20-1 to TRBJ1-1; 7 positions match TRBD1. CDR1 is DFQATT and CDR2 is SNEGSKA in the germline V gene (reference sequence). The V segment lost 0 bases and the J segment 0 bases; nucleotides outside the gene matches: 7. The CDR3 covers 16 residues. CDR3 coding DNA: TGCAGTGCTAGAGATCTCTCAGGGGGGGTGAACACTGAAGCTTTCTTT. It encodes CSARDLSGGVNTEAFF.